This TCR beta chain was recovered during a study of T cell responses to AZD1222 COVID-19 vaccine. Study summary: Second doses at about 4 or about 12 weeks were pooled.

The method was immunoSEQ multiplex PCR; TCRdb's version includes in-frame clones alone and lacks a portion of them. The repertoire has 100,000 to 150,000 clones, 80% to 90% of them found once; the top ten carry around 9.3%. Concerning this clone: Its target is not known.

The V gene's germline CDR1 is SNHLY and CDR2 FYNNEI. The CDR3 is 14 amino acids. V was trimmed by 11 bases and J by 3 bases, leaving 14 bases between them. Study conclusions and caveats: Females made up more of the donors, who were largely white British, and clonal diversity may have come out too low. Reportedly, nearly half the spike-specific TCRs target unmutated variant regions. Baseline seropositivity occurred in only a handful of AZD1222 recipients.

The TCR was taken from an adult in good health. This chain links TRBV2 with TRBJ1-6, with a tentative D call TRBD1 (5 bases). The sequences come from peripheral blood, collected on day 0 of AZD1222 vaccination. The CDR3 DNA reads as TGTGCCGCCCGGGGGGGAGACTATAATTCACCCCTCCACTTT. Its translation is CAARGGDYNSPLHF.